Listed below are T cell receptor beta chains from one sample, sequenced in a study of graft-versus-host responses after intestinal transplantation. No cognate antigen is known for these TCRs. Sequencing was performed with immunoSEQ multiplex PCR; in TCRdb, only in-frame clones are kept and a portion is missing. The sample lists over 75,000 clones, 85% to 90% occurring once. Sequencing used unstimulated CD4+ T cells sorted from spleen or lymph node cells, obtained before intestinal transplant. The receptor set was obtained from a human donor who received an intestinal transplant. Both conserved end residues are part of each CDR3. The D gene is left open where the match is weak. Only some rows state a clone size, as once, few, many or a class for expanded clones.

clone_size: -; d_call: -; v_call: TRBV6-1; j_call: TRBJ1-5; cdr3_nt: TGTGCCAGCAATGATCGGGATTATAGCAATCAGCCCCAGCATTTT; cdr3_aa: CASNDRDYSNQPQHF
clone_size: -; d_call: -; v_call: TRBV6-5; j_call: TRBJ2-7; cdr3_nt: TGTGCCAGCAGTTACTCGGGCAGATCCTACGAGCAGTACTTC; cdr3_aa: CASSYSGRSYEQYF
clone_size: -; d_call: -; v_call: TRBV28; j_call: TRBJ1-1; cdr3_nt: TGTGCCAGCAGTTTATGGGCTAGTACTGAAGCTTTCTTT; cdr3_aa: CASSLWASTEAFF
clone_size: -; d_call: -; v_call: TRBV5-6; j_call: TRBJ1-2; cdr3_nt: TGTGCCAGCAGCTTGGCGTGGGGCGGCTACACCTTC; cdr3_aa: CASSLAWGGYTF
clone_size: -; d_call: TRBD2; v_call: TRBV2; j_call: TRBJ2-5; cdr3_nt: TGTGCCAGCAGTGAAGCTAGCGGGAGGCTAGGGACCCAGTACTTC; cdr3_aa: CASSEASGRLGTQYF
clone_size: -; d_call: -; v_call: TRBV28; j_call: TRBJ2-4; cdr3_nt: TGTGCCAGCAGTACCTCAGGTACAGCCAAAAACATTCAGTACTTC; cdr3_aa: CASSTSGTAKNIQYF
clone_size: -; d_call: -; v_call: TRBV6-6; j_call: TRBJ2-7; cdr3_nt: TGTGCCAGCAGTTACTCGGTCAGTTCCTACGAGCAGTACTTC; cdr3_aa: CASSYSVSSYEQYF
clone_size: -; d_call: -; v_call: TRBV10-3; j_call: TRBJ2-1; cdr3_nt: TGTGCCATCAGTCCTGGCCCAAGCGCGAGGATTAGAGGAAATGAGCAGTTCTTC; cdr3_aa: CAISPGPSARIRGNEQFF
clone_size: -; d_call: -; v_call: TRBV10-3; j_call: TRBJ1-1; cdr3_nt: TGTGCCATCAGTGAGCAAGGGGGGGACACTGAAGCTTTCTTT; cdr3_aa: CAISEQGGDTEAFF
clone_size: -; d_call: TRBD1; v_call: TRBV5-1; j_call: TRBJ2-7; cdr3_nt: TGCGCCAGCAGCTTGGGGGACAGGGAGTGGTACGAGCAGTACTTC; cdr3_aa: CASSLGDREWYEQYF
clone_size: -; d_call: -; v_call: TRBV5-6; j_call: TRBJ1-3; cdr3_nt: TGTGCCAGCAGCCCCCCTTCAGGCACCATATATTTT; cdr3_aa: CASSPPSGTIYF
clone_size: -; d_call: -; v_call: TRBV6-1; j_call: TRBJ1-5; cdr3_nt: TGTGCCAGCAGTGAGCAGTCAGGGAGCAATCAGCCCCAGCATTTT; cdr3_aa: CASSEQSGSNQPQHF
clone_size: -; d_call: -; v_call: TRBV27; j_call: TRBJ2-2; cdr3_nt: TGTGCCAGCAGTTTATTGCCAGGGAACACCGGGGAGCTGTTTTTT; cdr3_aa: CASSLLPGNTGELFF
clone_size: -; d_call: TRBD2; v_call: TRBV11-1; j_call: TRBJ2-7; cdr3_nt: TGTGCCAGCAGCCCCCCCGGGGGGATTTCTATCTACGAGCAGTACTTC; cdr3_aa: CASSPPGGISIYEQYF
clone_size: -; d_call: TRBD1; v_call: TRBV6-6; j_call: TRBJ2-5; cdr3_nt: TGTGCCAGCAGTCCCGGCGCAGGGGGTCAGACCCAGTACTTC; cdr3_aa: CASSPGAGGQTQYF
clone_size: -; d_call: -; v_call: TRBV5-6; j_call: TRBJ2-7; cdr3_nt: TGTGCCAGCAGCCCCAGGGGCCACGAGCAGTACTTC; cdr3_aa: CASSPRGHEQYF
clone_size: -; d_call: TRBD1; v_call: TRBV28; j_call: TRBJ2-7; cdr3_nt: TGTGCCAGCTCAGGGGGTTTTACCTACGAGCAGTACTTC; cdr3_aa: CASSGGFTYEQYF
clone_size: once; d_call: -; v_call: TRBV5-3; j_call: TRBJ1-5; cdr3_nt: TGTGCCAGAAGCTTTGCCGAGTTTAGCAATCAGCCCCAGCATTTT; cdr3_aa: CARSFAEFSNQPQHF
clone_size: -; d_call: -; v_call: TRBV23-1; j_call: TRBJ1-2; cdr3_nt: TGCGCCAGCAGTCAATCCTGCGGCGGCTACACCTTC; cdr3_aa: CASSQSCGGYTF
clone_size: -; d_call: -; v_call: TRBV27; j_call: TRBJ2-5; cdr3_nt: TGTGCCAGCAGTCCCCAGGGCGCAGAAAAACAAGAGACCCAGTACTTC; cdr3_aa: CASSPQGAEKQETQYF
clone_size: few; d_call: -; v_call: TRBV19; j_call: TRBJ2-7; cdr3_nt: TGTGCCAGTAGTTTCGCCGGGACACCTCAATACGAGCAGTACTTC; cdr3_aa: CASSFAGTPQYEQYF
clone_size: -; d_call: -; v_call: TRBV9; j_call: TRBJ2-7; cdr3_nt: TGTGCCAGCAGCGTAGGAGCGGAGACGCACTACGAGCAGTACTTC; cdr3_aa: CASSVGAETHYEQYF
clone_size: -; d_call: TRBD1; v_call: TRBV20-1; j_call: TRBJ1-1; cdr3_nt: TGCAGTGCTAGAGGGGACAGGGGAGCTTTCTTT; cdr3_aa: CSARGDRGAFF
clone_size: -; d_call: -; v_call: TRBV27; j_call: TRBJ1-3; cdr3_nt: TGTGCCAGCAGTCCCTACTACACCGGGAGCTCTGGAAACACCATATATTTT; cdr3_aa: CASSPYYTGSSGNTIYF
clone_size: few; d_call: -; v_call: TRBV10-3; j_call: TRBJ1-5; cdr3_nt: TGTGCCATCAGTGACGGAGGCCCAGGTCAGCCCCAGCATTTT; cdr3_aa: CAISDGGPGQPQHF
clone_size: few; d_call: TRBD1; v_call: TRBV6-1; j_call: TRBJ2-7; cdr3_nt: TGTGCCAGCAGTGTCGGACAGGGATCCTCCTACGAGCAGTACTTC; cdr3_aa: CASSVGQGSSYEQYF
clone_size: -; d_call: -; v_call: TRBV5-1; j_call: TRBJ2-2; cdr3_nt: TGCGCCAGCAGCTCGCAGGGTGACGGGGAGCTGTTTTTT; cdr3_aa: CASSSQGDGELFF
clone_size: -; d_call: -; v_call: TRBV5-1; j_call: TRBJ1-1; cdr3_nt: TGCGCCAGCAGCTTGCGGGGGGTGAACACTGAAGCTTTCTTT; cdr3_aa: CASSLRGVNTEAFF
clone_size: -; d_call: TRBD1; v_call: TRBV19; j_call: TRBJ1-3; cdr3_nt: TGTGCCAGTTCTGGGACAGACTCTGGAAACACCATATATTTT; cdr3_aa: CASSGTDSGNTIYF
clone_size: -; d_call: -; v_call: TRBV2; j_call: TRBJ1-1; cdr3_nt: TGTGCCAGCTCGGTAAGAGCTTTCTTT; cdr3_aa: CASSVRAFF
clone_size: -; d_call: TRBD2; v_call: TRBV6-5; j_call: TRBJ2-1; cdr3_nt: TGTGCCAGCTACACAGCGGGAGAGCAGTTCTTC; cdr3_aa: CASYTAGEQFF
clone_size: -; d_call: TRBD1; v_call: TRBV6-6; j_call: TRBJ1-4; cdr3_nt: TGTGCCAGCAGTTACGAGACAGGGGGCGGAGGAAAACTGTTTTTT; cdr3_aa: CASSYETGGGGKLFF
clone_size: -; d_call: -; v_call: TRBV18; j_call: TRBJ2-7; cdr3_nt: TGTGCCAGCTCACCAGGGACGGGGGACGAGCAGTACTTC; cdr3_aa: CASSPGTGDEQYF
clone_size: -; d_call: -; v_call: TRBV7-9; j_call: TRBJ1-1; cdr3_nt: TGTGCCAGCAGCACAGGGTCGGGGCTGAACACTGAAGCTTTCTTT; cdr3_aa: CASSTGSGLNTEAFF
clone_size: -; d_call: -; v_call: TRBV20-1; j_call: TRBJ2-7; cdr3_nt: TGCAGTGCTTACAGGGACGAGCAGTACTTC; cdr3_aa: CSAYRDEQYF
clone_size: -; d_call: -; v_call: TRBV6-1; j_call: TRBJ2-5; cdr3_nt: TGTGCCAGCAGTGAAAAGAGGGAGACCCAGTACTTC; cdr3_aa: CASSEKRETQYF
clone_size: -; d_call: -; v_call: TRBV5-5; j_call: TRBJ2-7; cdr3_nt: TGTGCCAGCGCCATAGAGCGGGCGTTCACCTACGAGCAGTACTTC; cdr3_aa: CASAIERAFTYEQYF
clone_size: -; d_call: TRBD1; v_call: TRBV9; j_call: TRBJ2-7; cdr3_nt: TGTGCCAGCAGCACAGGGCCAGGGGGTTACGAGCAGTACTTC; cdr3_aa: CASSTGPGGYEQYF
clone_size: -; d_call: -; v_call: TRBV6-5; j_call: TRBJ1-2; cdr3_nt: TGTGCCAGCACTCTAGCACCCCGGGACTATGGCTACACCTTC; cdr3_aa: CASTLAPRDYGYTF
clone_size: -; d_call: -; v_call: TRBV29-1; j_call: TRBJ1-3; cdr3_nt: TGCAGCGCCTACACTACCGGAAACACCATATATTTT; cdr3_aa: CSAYTTGNTIYF
clone_size: -; d_call: -; v_call: TRBV20-1; j_call: TRBJ2-5; cdr3_nt: TGCAGTGGAGTTGTTGGAGAGACCCAGTACTTC; cdr3_aa: CSGVVGETQYF
clone_size: -; d_call: -; v_call: TRBV30; j_call: TRBJ2-5; cdr3_nt: TGTGCCTGGAGTGTACGGGACAACAACCCGCAAGAGACCCAGTACTTC; cdr3_aa: CAWSVRDNNPQETQYF